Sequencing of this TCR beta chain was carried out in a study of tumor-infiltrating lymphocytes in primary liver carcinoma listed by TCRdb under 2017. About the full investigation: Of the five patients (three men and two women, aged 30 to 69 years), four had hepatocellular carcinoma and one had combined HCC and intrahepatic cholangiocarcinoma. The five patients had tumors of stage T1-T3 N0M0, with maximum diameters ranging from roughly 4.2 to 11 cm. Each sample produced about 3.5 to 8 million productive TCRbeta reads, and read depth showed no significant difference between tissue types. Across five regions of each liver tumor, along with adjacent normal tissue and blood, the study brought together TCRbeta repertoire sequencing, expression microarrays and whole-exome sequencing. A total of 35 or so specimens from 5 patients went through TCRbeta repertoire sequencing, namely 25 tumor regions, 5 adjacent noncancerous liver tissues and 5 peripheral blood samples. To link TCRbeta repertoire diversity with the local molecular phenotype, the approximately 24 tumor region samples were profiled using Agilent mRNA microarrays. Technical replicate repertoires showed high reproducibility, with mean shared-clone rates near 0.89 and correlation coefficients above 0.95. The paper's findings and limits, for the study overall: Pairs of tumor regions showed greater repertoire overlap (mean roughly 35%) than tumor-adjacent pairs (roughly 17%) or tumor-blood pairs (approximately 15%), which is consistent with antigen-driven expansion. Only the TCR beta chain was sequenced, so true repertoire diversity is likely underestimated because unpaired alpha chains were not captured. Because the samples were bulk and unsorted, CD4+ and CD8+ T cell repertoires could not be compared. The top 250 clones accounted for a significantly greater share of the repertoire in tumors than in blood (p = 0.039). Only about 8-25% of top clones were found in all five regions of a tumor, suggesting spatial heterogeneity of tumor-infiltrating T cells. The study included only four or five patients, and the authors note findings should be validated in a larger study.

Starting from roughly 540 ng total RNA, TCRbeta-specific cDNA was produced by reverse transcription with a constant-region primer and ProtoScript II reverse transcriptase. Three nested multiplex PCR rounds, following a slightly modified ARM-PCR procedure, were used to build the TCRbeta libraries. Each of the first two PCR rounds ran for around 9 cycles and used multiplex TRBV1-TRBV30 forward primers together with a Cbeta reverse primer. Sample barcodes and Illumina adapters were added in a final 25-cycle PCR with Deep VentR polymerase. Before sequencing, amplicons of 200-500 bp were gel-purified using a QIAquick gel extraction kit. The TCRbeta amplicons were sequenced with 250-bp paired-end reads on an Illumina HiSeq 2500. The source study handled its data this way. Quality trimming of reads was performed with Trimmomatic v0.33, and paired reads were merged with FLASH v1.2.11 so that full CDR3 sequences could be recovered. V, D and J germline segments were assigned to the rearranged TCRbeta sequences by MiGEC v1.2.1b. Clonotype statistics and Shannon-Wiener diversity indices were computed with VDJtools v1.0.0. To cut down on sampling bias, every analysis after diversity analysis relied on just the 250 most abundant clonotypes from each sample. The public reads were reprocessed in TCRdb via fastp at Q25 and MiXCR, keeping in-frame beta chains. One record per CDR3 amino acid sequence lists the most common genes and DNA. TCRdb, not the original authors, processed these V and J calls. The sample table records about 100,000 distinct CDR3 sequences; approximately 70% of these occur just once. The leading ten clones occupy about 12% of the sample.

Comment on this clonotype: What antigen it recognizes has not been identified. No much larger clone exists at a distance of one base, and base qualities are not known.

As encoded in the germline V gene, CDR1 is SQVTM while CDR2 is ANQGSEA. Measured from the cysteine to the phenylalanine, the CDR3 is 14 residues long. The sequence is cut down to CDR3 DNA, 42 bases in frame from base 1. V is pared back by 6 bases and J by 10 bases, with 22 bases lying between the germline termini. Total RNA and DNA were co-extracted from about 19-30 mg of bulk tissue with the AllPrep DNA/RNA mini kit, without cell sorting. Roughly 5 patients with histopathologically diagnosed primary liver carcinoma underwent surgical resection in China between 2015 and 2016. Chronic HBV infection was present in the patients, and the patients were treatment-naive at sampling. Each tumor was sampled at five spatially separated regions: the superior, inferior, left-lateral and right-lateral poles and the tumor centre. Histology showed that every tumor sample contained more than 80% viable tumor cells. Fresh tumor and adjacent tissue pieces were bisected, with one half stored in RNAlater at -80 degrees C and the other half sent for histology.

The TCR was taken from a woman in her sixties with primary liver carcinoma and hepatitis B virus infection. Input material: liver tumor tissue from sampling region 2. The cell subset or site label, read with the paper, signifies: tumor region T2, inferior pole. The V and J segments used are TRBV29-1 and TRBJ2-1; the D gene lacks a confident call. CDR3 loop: CSVDGYRIHEEQFF. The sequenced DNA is TGCAGCGTAGATGGATATCGAATCCATGAAGAGCAGTTCTTC.